The 18 T cell receptor beta chains listed next were all sequenced from one sample in a study of regulatory T cells in long-lasting Graves disease. Time point in this sample: newly diagnosed GD, antithyroid drugs for less than 3 months. With RNA extracted from PBMCs as input, the TCR library was made. HTBI primers from iRepertoire and Arm-PCR of CDR3 regions yielded the TCR beta libraries. TCRdb recomputed calls from the multiplex PCR reads with MiXCR, one row per CDR3 protein. Of roughly 400,000 distinct CDR3 sequences in the sample, about 16% are singletons; the top ten hold under 30%. This sample was also put to use in a study of T cells in Graves' hyperthyroidism and ophthalmopathy.

This specimen consisted of peripheral blood mononuclear cells (PBMCs), obtained at new diagnosis, from a patient treated with antithyroid drugs. Every receptor here comes from a young woman with Graves disease.

This clonotype was counted only a few times. The CDR3 here is CASSFTQYEQYF. In nucleotides, the CDR3 is TGTGCCAGCAGTTTTACGCAGTACGAGCAGTACTTC. This chain joins TRBV12-3 or TRBV12-4 and TRBJ2-7, with no clear D. V lost 3 bases to trimming and J lost 4 bases, with 7 bases between them. This CDR3 region has 12 residues.

The chain couples TRBV19 to TRBJ1-5; D gene unclear. V lost 1 base to trimming and J lost 0 bases, with 7 bases between them. The CDR3 contains 15 residues. CDR1 and CDR2 (germline): LNHDA, SQIVND (reference sequence). CDR3 protein: CASSIVDGSNQPQHF. The CDR3 coding sequence is TGTGCCAGTAGTATAGTGGACGGTAGCAATCAGCCCCAGCATTTT.

There are many counts of this clonotype. In nucleotides, the CDR3 is TGTGCCAGCAGTTTTATAGGGAGGGAGACCCAGTACTTC. As protein: CASSFIGRETQYF. The chain links TRBV12-3 or TRBV12-4 to TRBJ2-5; a weak D match, TRBD2 (6 bases). V gave up 3 bases and J gave up 5 bases, with 10 bases separating them. The CDR3 has 13 amino acids.

Many counts were recorded for this clonotype. The chain carries TRBV25-1 and TRBJ2-1; D ambiguous. The length of the CDR3 is 14 residues. V shed 6 bases and J shed 9 bases, with 18 bases lying between them. The germline V gene has CDR1 MGHDK and CDR2 SYGVNS. CDR3 coding DNA: TGTGCCAGCAGGCCCCATGGGCCATATGTTGAGCAGTTCTTC. Amino acid sequence: CASRPHGPYVEQFF.

There are many counts of this clonotype. The chain combines TRBV6-2 or TRBV6-3 with TRBJ2-7, with 8 bases identical to TRBD2. The CDR3 contains 13 residues. Per the germline V gene, CDR1 is MNHEY and CDR2 is SVGEGT. V lost 7 bases, J lost 5 bases, and 7 bases stayed unmatched. CDR3 nucleotide sequence: TGTGCCAGCAAAAATAGCGGGATCAACGAGCAGTACTTC. Protein sequence: CASKNSGINEQYF.

This chain joins TRBV7-9 and TRBJ2-7; 8 nucleotides align to TRBD2. J lost 4 bases, V lost 5 bases, and 10 bases had no gene match. The CDR3 has 15 residues. Germline V gene lookup returns CDR1 SEHNR and CDR2 FQNEAQ (reference sequence). CDR3 bases: TGTGCCAGCAGCCGTCTAGCGGGTCCTAGGTACGAGCAGTACTTC. Its translation is CASSRLAGPRYEQYF.

The rearrangement links TRBV27 to TRBJ1-2, with 7 bases matching TRBD1. The trim removed 6 bases at V and 4 bases at J, leaving 5 bases unmatched. The CDR3 spans 13 residues. CDR1 and CDR2 from the germline V gene are MNHEY and SMNVEV (reference sequence). The CDR3 region has the DNA TGTGCCAGCAGACCGGGACAGCCCTATGGCTACACCTTC. Translation: CASRPGQPYGYTF.

In its sample, this clonotype was seen a few times. V and J are TRBV28 and TRBJ1-1; no firm D call. This CDR3 is built from 14 residues. Germline assignment: CDR1 MDHEN and CDR2 SYDVKM. Trimming removed 5 bases from V and 7 bases from J, with 17 bases in between. The CDR3 here is CASSPAQVRGEAFF. The CDR3 region has the DNA TGTGCCAGCAGTCCCGCTCAGGTACGAGGTGAAGCTTTCTTT.

This clonotype was seen only a few times. The chain joins TRBV6-2 or TRBV6-3 to TRBJ2-1, with 11 bases identical to TRBD1. The CDR3 spans 19 residues. Trimming cost V 5 bases and J 3 bases; bases outside gene matches: 15. In germline, CDR1 is MNHEY, CDR2 SVGEGT. CDR3: CASSRGQGALAGVYNEQFF. The CDR3 DNA reads as TGTGCCAGCAGTCGCGGACAGGGGGCTTTAGCGGGAGTCTACAATGAGCAGTTCTTC.

This clonotype appeared a few times. This chain joins TRBV7-2 and TRBJ2-4; tentative D call: TRBD1 (6 bases). V shed 1 base and J shed 6 bases, with 10 bases lying between them. CDR1 SGHTA and CDR2 FQGNSA come from the germline V gene. The CDR3 loop spans 14 amino acids. CDR3 region: CASSLDRVPNIQYF. The CDR3 region has the DNA TGTGCCAGCAGCTTAGACAGGGTTCCAAACATTCAGTACTTC.

Concerning this clonotype: Just one base apart from a much larger clone, this may be a read error. J is TRBJ2-4 and V is TRBV28, with 7 bases aligning to TRBD2. With V trimmed by 4 bases and J by 8 bases, 8 bases remained unmatched. CDR3 size: 14 residues. The germline CDR1 and CDR2 sequences are MDHEN and SYDVKM. In DNA, the CDR3 is TGTGCCAGCAGTTCCTCCGGACTAGAAGACATTCAGTACTTC. Residues: CASSSSGLEDIQYF.

This clonotype was seen repeatedly, ten times or more. The chain couples TRBV2 to TRBJ2-3; a weak D match, TRBD2 (5 bases). CDR3 length: 13 residues. The germline V gene has CDR1 SNHLY and CDR2 FYNNEI. The V end was cut by 6 bases, the J end by 4 bases, with 11 bases between. CDR3 nucleotide sequence: TGTGCCAGCAGCCCCGGGATCCCAGATACGCAGTATTTT. Translated: CASSPGIPDTQYF.

This clonotype has only a few counts. This chain links TRBV18 with TRBJ2-5; TRBD1 matches 11 bases. The CDR3 spans 15 residues. Germline trimming cut 6 bases from V and 4 bases from J; bases unmatched to any gene: 7. The V gene's germline CDR1 is KGHSH and CDR2 LQKENI. The CDR3 DNA reads TGTGCCAGCTCCTCGGTAGGACAGGGGGCAGAGACCCAGTACTTC. Amino acids: CASSSVGQGAETQYF.

This clonotype was seen repeatedly, ten times or more. The rearrangement uses TRBV20-1 and TRBJ2-7; 10 bases map to TRBD2. V lost 0 bases and J lost 7; bases outside the gene matches: 9. Looked up from germline, CDR1 is DFQATT and CDR2 is SNEGSKA (reference sequence). The CDR3 sequence is 15 residues long. In DNA form, the CDR3 reads TGCAGTGCTAGAGATAAGAGCGGGAGGGGGGGAGAGCAGTACTTC. Its protein is CSARDKSGRGGEQYF.

The table lists this clonotype with many counts. The chain employs TRBV5-1 and TRBJ2-1, with TRBD2 matching over 13 bases. CDR1 is SGHRS, CDR2 YFSETQ, per germline. The length of the CDR3 is 17 residues. Unmatched junction bases numbered 5, after V lost 3 bases and J lost 2 bases. The CDR3 DNA reads TGCGCCAGCAGCTCTGGACTAGCGGGAGTGCCCTACAATGAGCAGTTCTTC. This encodes CASSSGLAGVPYNEQFF. The full variable domain, rest sourced from reference TRBV5-1 and TRBJ2-1, is KAGVTQTPRYLIKTRGQQVTLSCSPISGHRSVSWYQQTPGQGLQFLFEYFSETQRNKGNFPGRFSGRQFSNSRSEMNVSTLELGDSALYLCASSSGLAGVPYNEQFFGPGTRLTVL.

This clonotype was picked up a small number of times. This chain uses TRBV12-3 or TRBV12-4 with TRBJ1-3; a possible D gene is TRBD1 (5 bases). This CDR3 contains 16 residues. V lost 0 bases and J 0 bases, leaving 9 bases between the germline ends. The CDR3 region has the DNA TGTGCCAGCAGTTTAGCGCTTGGGGGCTCTGGAAACACCATATATTTT. This encodes CASSLALGGSGNTIYF.

The chain carries TRBV27 and TRBJ2-3, with 9 nucleotides matching TRBD2. The germline V gene has CDR1 MNHEY and CDR2 SMNVEV (reference sequence). V was clipped by 5 bases and J by 6 bases; unmatched bases: 9. This CDR3 has 15 residues. DNA of the CDR3: TGTGCCAGCAGTCCAAGACTAGCGGAGCGGGATACGCAGTATTTT. Translated: CASSPRLAERDTQYF.

This clonotype has at least ten counts. This sequence joins TRBV14 and TRBJ2-3, with TRBD2 matching over 9 bases. Trimming removed 1 base from V and 4 bases from J; junction bases left unmatched: 6. Germline CDR1 is SGHDN and CDR2 is FVKESK. The CDR3 loop spans 16 amino acids. CDR3: CASSQGLAVYADTQYF. CDR3 nucleotide sequence: TGTGCCAGCAGCCAAGGACTAGCGGTTTACGCAGATACGCAGTATTTT.